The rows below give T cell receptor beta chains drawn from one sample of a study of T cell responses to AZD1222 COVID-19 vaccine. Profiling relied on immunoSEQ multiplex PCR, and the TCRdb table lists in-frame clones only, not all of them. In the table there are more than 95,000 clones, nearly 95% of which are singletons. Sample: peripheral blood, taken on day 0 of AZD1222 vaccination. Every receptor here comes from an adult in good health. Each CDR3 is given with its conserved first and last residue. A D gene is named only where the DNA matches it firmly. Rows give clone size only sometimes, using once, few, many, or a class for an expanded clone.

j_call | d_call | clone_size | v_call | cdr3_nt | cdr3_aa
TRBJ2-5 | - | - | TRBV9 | TGTGCCAGCAGCGTAGCCAGCGACCCCCCCTCTGCGGCCCAGTACTTC | CASSVASDPPSAAQYF
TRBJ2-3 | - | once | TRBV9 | TGTGCCAGCAGCGTAGGGGAATTTGGGGACCCCGCAAATACGCAGTATTTT | CASSVGEFGDPANTQYF
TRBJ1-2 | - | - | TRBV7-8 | TGTGCCAGCAGCCGGGGACCGCTTTCAGGGGGCTACACCTTC | CASSRGPLSGGYTF
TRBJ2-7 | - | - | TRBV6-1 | TGTGCCATCACGCCATCCCTCTACGAGCAGTACTTC | CAITPSLYEQYF
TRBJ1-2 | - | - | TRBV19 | TGTGCCAGTAGTATGGGTTCTACGGCTAACTATGGCTACACCTTC | CASSMGSTANYGYTF
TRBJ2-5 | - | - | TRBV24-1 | TGTGCCACCAGTGCCCCCGGGCAGGGGAAGGGAGAGACCCAGTACTTC | CATSAPGQGKGETQYF
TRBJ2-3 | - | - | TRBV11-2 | TGTGCCAGCAGCTGGGTTCCGGCGGATACGCAGTATTTT | CASSWVPADTQYF
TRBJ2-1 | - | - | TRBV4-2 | TGTGCCAGCAGCCAAGAACCCATATTGGATGAGCAGTTCTTC | CASSQEPILDEQFF
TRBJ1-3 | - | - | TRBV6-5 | TGTGCCAGCAGTCCTCGGGCCAGCGACGGAAACACCATATATTTT | CASSPRASDGNTIYF
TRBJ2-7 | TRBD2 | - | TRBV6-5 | TGTGCCAGCAGTTCCACGGGACTAGCGGGTTACGAGCAGTACTTC | CASSSTGLAGYEQYF
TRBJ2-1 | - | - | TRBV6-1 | TGTGCCAGCAGTCGGAGGGCGGGATCCTACAATGAGCAGTTCTTC | CASSRRAGSYNEQFF
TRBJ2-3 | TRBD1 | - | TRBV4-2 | TGTGCCAGCAGTCTAACCACCACAGGGGGCGCGAGCACAGATACGCAGTATTTT | CASSLTTTGGASTDTQYF
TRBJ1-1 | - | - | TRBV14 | TGTGCCAGCAGCCAACCGGGACACCCTTGGAGGGCTTTCTTT | CASSQPGHPWRAFF
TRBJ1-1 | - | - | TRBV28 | TGTGCCAGCAGTTTTGCCGCCAGGGACCAAGCTTTCTTT | CASSFAARDQAFF
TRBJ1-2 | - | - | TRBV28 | TGTGCCAGCAGTCCCAGACAGGTCTATGGCTACACCTTC | CASSPRQVYGYTF
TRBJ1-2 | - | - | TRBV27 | TGTGCCAGCAGTGGGCGGCCCAACTATGGCTACACCTTC | CASSGRPNYGYTF
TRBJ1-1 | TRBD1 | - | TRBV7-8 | TGTGCCAGCAGCACTCAGACAGGGTGGGACACTGAAGCTTTCTTT | CASSTQTGWDTEAFF
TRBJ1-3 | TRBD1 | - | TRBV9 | TGTGCCAGCAGCGTAGGGGGGACAGGGTCGGAAAACACCATATATTTT | CASSVGGTGSENTIYF
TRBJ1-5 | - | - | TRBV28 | TGTGCCAGCAGTCCGCACAGGGTGGATCAGCCCCAGCATTTT | CASSPHRVDQPQHF
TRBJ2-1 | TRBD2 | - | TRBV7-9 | TGTGCCAGCCTTGTGTCGGGAGGACGAAATGAGCAGTTCTTC | CASLVSGGRNEQFF
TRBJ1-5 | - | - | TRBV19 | TGTGCCAGTAAAACGAGCAATCAGCCCCAGCATTTT | CASKTSNQPQHF
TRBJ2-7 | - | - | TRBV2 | TGTGCCAGCAGTGAATGGGGGGACAACTCCTACGAGCAGTACTTC | CASSEWGDNSYEQYF